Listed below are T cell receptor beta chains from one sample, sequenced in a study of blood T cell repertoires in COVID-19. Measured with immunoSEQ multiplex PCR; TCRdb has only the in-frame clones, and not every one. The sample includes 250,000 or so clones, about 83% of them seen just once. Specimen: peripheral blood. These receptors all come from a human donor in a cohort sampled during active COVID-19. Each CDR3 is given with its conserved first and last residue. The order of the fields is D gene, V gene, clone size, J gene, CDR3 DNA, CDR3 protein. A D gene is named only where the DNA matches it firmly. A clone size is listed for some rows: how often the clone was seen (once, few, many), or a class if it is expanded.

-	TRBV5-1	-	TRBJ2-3	TGCGCCAGCAGCTTGGTAGTATCGACAGATACGCAGTATTTT	CASSLVVSTDTQYF
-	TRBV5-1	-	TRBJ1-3	TGCGCCAGCAGCTTGGGGGGAGCTGGAAACACCATATATTTT	CASSLGGAGNTIYF
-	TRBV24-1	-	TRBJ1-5	TGTGCCACCAGTGAGATAAAAGACACGACGATTGATAGCAATCAGCCCCAGCATTTT	CATSEIKDTTIDSNQPQHF
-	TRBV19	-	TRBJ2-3	TGTGCCAGTAGTATAAGTGAGACAGATACGCAGTATTTT	CASSISETDTQYF
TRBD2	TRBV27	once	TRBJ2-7	TGTGCCAGCAGTCCCTCATCGGGACTAGCGAGGGGCGACGAGCAGTACTTC	CASSPSSGLARGDEQYF
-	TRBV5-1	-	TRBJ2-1	TGCGCCAGCAGCGACGGGAATTTCAATGAGCAGTTCTTC	CASSDGNFNEQFF
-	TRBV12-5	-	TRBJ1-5	TGTGCTAGTGGTTTGGTAACCGGTGCAGGGGCCCTCAATCAGCCCCAGCATTTT	CASGLVTGAGALNQPQHF
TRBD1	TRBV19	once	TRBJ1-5	TGTGCCAGTAGTAGTCCGGGACAGAAACTCTATAGCAATCAGCCCCAGCATTTT	CASSSPGQKLYSNQPQHF
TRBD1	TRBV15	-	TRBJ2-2	TGTGCCACCAGCTTGGGACAGGGCGGAACCGGGGAGCTGTTTTTT	CATSLGQGGTGELFF
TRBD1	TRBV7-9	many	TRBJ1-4	TGTGCCAGCAGCTTCGGGACAGGGAGTGAAAAACTGTTTTTT	CASSFGTGSEKLFF
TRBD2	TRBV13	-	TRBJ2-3	TGTGCCAGCAGCTTAAAGCGGGGAGTCACAGATACGCAGTATTTT	CASSLKRGVTDTQYF
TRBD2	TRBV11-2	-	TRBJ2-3	TGTGCCAGCAGCTTAGAAGGTAGCGGGGGATTCACAGATACGCAGTATTTT	CASSLEGSGGFTDTQYF
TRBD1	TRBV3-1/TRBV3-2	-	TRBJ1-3	TGTGCCAGCAGCCACCTAAATACAGGGGGCTCTGGAAACACCATATATTTT	CASSHLNTGGSGNTIYF
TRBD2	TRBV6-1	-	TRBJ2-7	TGTGCCAGCAGTGAGAGTCAGGGACTAGGCGAGCAGTACTTC	CASSESQGLGEQYF
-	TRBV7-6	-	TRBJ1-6	TGTGCCAGCAGCTTAGCCAGTCAATCCAATTCACCCCTCCACTTT	CASSLASQSNSPLHF
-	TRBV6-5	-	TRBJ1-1	TGTGCCAGCAGTTACTCGGCACCGAACACTGAAGCTTTCTTT	CASSYSAPNTEAFF
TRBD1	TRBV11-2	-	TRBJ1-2	TGTGCCAGCACTGACAGGGAAATCTATGGCTACACCTTC	CASTDREIYGYTF
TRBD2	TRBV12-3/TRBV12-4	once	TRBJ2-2	TGTGCCTCGCGGACTAGATGGACCGGGGAGCTGTTTTTT	CASRTRWTGELFF
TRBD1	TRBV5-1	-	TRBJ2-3	TGCGCCAGCAGCTTAGGCAGGGGGCCTAGCACAGATACGCAGTATTTT	CASSLGRGPSTDTQYF
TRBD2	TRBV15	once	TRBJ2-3	TGTGCCACCAGCAAACTAGCGGGAGAAGATACGCAGTATTTT	CATSKLAGEDTQYF
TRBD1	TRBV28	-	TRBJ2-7	TGTGCCAGCACCCGGACAGGGAGGTACGAGCAGTACTTC	CASTRTGRYEQYF
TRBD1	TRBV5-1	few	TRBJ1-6	TGCGCCAGCAGCCCCACCGACAGGGGCGCCCTCCACTTT	CASSPTDRGALHF
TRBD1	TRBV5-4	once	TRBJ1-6	TGTGCCAGCAGCTTGGAGTGGGACAGTAGGAATTCACCCCTCCACTTT	CASSLEWDSRNSPLHF
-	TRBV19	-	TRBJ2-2	TGTGCCAGTAGTATAGGAGCCTTCGACGGGGAGCTGTTTTTT	CASSIGAFDGELFF
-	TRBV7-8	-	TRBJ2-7	TGTGCCTCCCACAACCCCTACGAGCAGTACTTC	CASHNPYEQYF